The clone carrying this TCR beta chain has a handful of counts. Antigen unknown. Each sample's TCRB immunosequencing used about 470 nanograms of biopsy DNA. TCRdb's copy holds only in-frame clones and misses some; the assay was immunoSEQ multiplex PCR. The data show around 16,000 clones, with over 50% seen just once and roughly 6.3% held by the top ten. V gave up 4 bases and J gave up 2 bases; unmatched junction bases: 12. This CDR3 contains 17 residues. Germline V gene lookup returns CDR1 KGHSY and CDR2 FQNENV. The record originates from a study of T cell repertoires in ileal Crohn's disease. Study observations and caveats: All patients with clonality above 26.8% had endoscopic recurrence.

Adults with ileal or ileocolonic Crohn's disease and an indication for resection were eligible. This TCR derives from an adult with Crohn's disease. The chain couples TRBV16 to TRBJ2-3; TRBD2 matches at 7 bases. Material for sequencing was ileal tissue. The CDR3 DNA is TGTGCCAGCAGCCTGGGACTACCCTACCTCTCCACAGATACGCAGTATTTT. It yields the protein CASSLGLPYLSTDTQYF.